Following are 15 T cell receptor beta chains from one sample sequenced in a study of molecular identifiers for immune sequencing clone quantification. TCRdb processed the PCR reads anew with MiXCR; each CDR3 protein has one entry. The table records over 70,000 distinct CDR3 sequences, 20% to 25% of them present only once. The material sequenced was naive CD8+ T cells from blood, with Jurkat cell RNA spiked in. Subset in this sample: FACS-sorted CD8+CD4-CCR7+CD45RA+ naive T cells. Every receptor here comes from a human donor in good health. Some libraries in this study had Jurkat cell RNA spiked in.

This clonotype was counted between two and nine times. This chain links TRBV28 with TRBJ2-1; D may be TRBD1 (6 bases). CDR1 and CDR2 (germline): MDHEN, SYDVKM. The ends were cut back, 8 bases at V and 8 bases at J, with 13 bases in the middle. The CDR3 contains 12 residues. The CDR3 sequence is CASCKAGDEQFF. DNA for the CDR3: TGTGCCAGCTGTAAAGCAGGGGATGAGCAGTTCTTC.

This clonotype was counted many times. The CDR3 DNA reads as TGTGCCAGCAGTGAAGGGGAGCTGACAGATACGCAGTATTTT. It codes for CASSEGELTDTQYF. The chain combines TRBV2 with TRBJ2-3; D is perhaps TRBD2 (5 bases). V lost 1 base, J lost 3 bases, and 8 bases lay in between. The CDR3 is 14 residues long. The germline V gene has CDR1 SNHLY and CDR2 FYNNEI.

This clonotype showed up just a few times. The V call is TRBV29-1, the J call TRBJ2-3; 9 bases agree with TRBD1. CDR1 and CDR2 from the germline V gene are SQVTM and ANQGSEA. Trimming removed 4 bases from V and 3 bases from J; junction bases left unmatched: 5. The CDR3 consists of 14 residues. The CDR3 region has the DNA TGCAGCGTTGGGACAGGGGACGGGACAGATACGCAGTATTTT. It specifies CSVGTGDGTDTQYF.

This clonotype appeared many times. J is TRBJ1-1 and V is TRBV19, with D hard to call. The CDR3 covers 14 residues. Germline-derived CDR1 and CDR2 are LNHDA and SQIVND (reference sequence). V lost 3 bases and J lost 1, with 9 bases in between. This chain's CDR3 is CASSMMAGNTEAFF. CDR3 in DNA: TGTGCCAGTAGTATGATGGCAGGGAACACTGAAGCTTTCTTT.

This sequence joins TRBV19 and TRBJ2-4; either TRBD1 or TRBD2 may fit D (6 bases each). This CDR3 is 17 amino acids long. The V gene's germline CDR1 is LNHDA and CDR2 SQIVND (reference sequence). V gave up 3 bases and J gave up 5 bases, with 20 bases separating them. CDR3 in amino acids: CASSMLGALAAENIQYF. DNA of the CDR3: TGTGCCAGTAGTATGCTGGGGGCCTTAGCGGCGGAAAACATTCAGTACTTC.

At least ten counts were recorded for this clonotype. V gene TRBV19 combines with J gene TRBJ2-5, with 11 bases lining up with TRBD2. The V segment lost 5 bases and the J segment 1 base; nucleotides outside the gene matches: 3. CDR1 is LNHDA and CDR2 is SQIVND in the germline V gene (reference sequence). The CDR3 is 15 residues long. This chain's CDR3 is CASSVLAGVQETQYF. Here the CDR3 DNA reads TGTGCCAGTAGTGTACTAGCGGGAGTCCAAGAGACCCAGTACTTC.

The chain has TRBV14 and TRBJ2-5, with D unclear. Germline V gives CDR1 SGHDN, CDR2 FVKESK. The CDR3 consists of 12 residues. The V gene lost 5 bases and the J gene lost 5 bases, with 9 bases spanning the gap. CDR3 in DNA: TGTGCCAGCAGCTTTCACCCCGAGACCCAGTACTTC. Protein sequence: CASSFHPETQYF.

V gene TRBV13 combines with J gene TRBJ2-5, with D possibly matching TRBD1 (6 bases). Germline V gene sequence: CDR1 PRHDT, CDR2 FYEKMQ (reference sequence). Trimming took off 7 bases at V and 1 base at J, with 13 bases between the two ends. The CDR3 is 14 amino acids. CDR3 coding DNA: TGTGCCAGCAACTTGGGGGCCAGCCAAGAGACCCAGTACTTC. Its translation is CASNLGASQETQYF.

This clonotype was seen ten or more times. The rearrangement uses TRBV20-1 and TRBJ2-5; weak D call: TRBD1 (5 bases). V was cut by 5 bases and J by 1 base, with 17 bases left in between. Germline V gives CDR1 DFQATT, CDR2 SNEGSKA (reference sequence). The CDR3 loop spans 15 amino acids. This CDR3 reads CSASLPQGSQETQYF. CDR3 sequence (DNA): TGCAGTGCTTCCCTACCTCAGGGATCCCAAGAGACCCAGTACTTC.

Comment on this clonotype: The junction shows a germline mismatch at one end, possibly a read error. The gene calls are TRBV19 and TRBJ2-1; D remains ambiguous. The CDR3 runs 13 residues. Germline assignment: CDR1 LNHDA and CDR2 SQIVND (reference sequence). The CDR3 sequence: CASSIALADEQLF. In DNA, the CDR3 is TGTGCCAGTAGTATCGCTTTGGCCGATGAGCAGCTCTTC.

This clonotype was observed many times. The chain employs TRBV6-1 and TRBJ1-2, with 8 bases fitting TRBD1. Per the germline V gene, CDR1 is MNHNS and CDR2 is SASEGT. V shed 4 bases and J 3 bases; nucleotides not matched to a gene: 4. This CDR3 is built from 14 residues. The CDR3 loop is CASSVGQGDYGYTF. The CDR3 nucleotides read TGTGCCAGCAGTGTCGGACAGGGAGACTATGGCTACACCTTC.

The genes are TRBV12-3 or TRBV12-4 and TRBJ2-5; weak D call: TRBD1 (6 bases). The CDR3 spans 14 residues. V shed 7 bases and J shed 0 bases, with 12 bases lying between them. This CDR3 reads CASTSGAYQETQYF. As DNA, the CDR3 is TGTGCCAGCACCTCAGGGGCGTACCAAGAGACCCAGTACTTC.

On this clonotype: This may arise from a read error, as a much more abundant clone is one base away. V is TRBV7-9 and J is TRBJ2-7; 8 positions match TRBD1. V lost 5 bases and J lost 3; bases outside the gene matches: 3. The CDR3 contains 13 residues. Germline CDR1 SEHNR, CDR2 FQNEAQ (reference sequence). CDR3 nucleotide sequence: TGTGCCAGCAGCCCGGGACAGGTCTACGAGCAGTACTTC. It is translated as CASSPGQVYEQYF.

This clonotype was counted only a few times. The chain employs TRBV4-2 and TRBJ1-4; D might be TRBD1 (5 bases). V lost 2 bases to trimming and J lost 0 bases, with 16 bases between them. The CDR3 is 18 residues long. The V gene's germline CDR1 is LGHNA and CDR2 YNFKEQ. The CDR3 is CASSQMGRGVATNEKLFF. CDR3 nucleotide sequence: TGTGCCAGCAGCCAAATGGGGAGAGGGGTTGCAACTAATGAAAAACTGTTTTTT.

A remark on this clonotype: This may come from a read error, since a much larger clone is one base off. The chain combines TRBV29-1 with TRBJ1-1; D is possibly TRBD1 (6 bases). The CDR3 extends over 12 amino acids. Looked up from germline, CDR1 is SQVTM and CDR2 is ANQGSEA. Trimming cost V 7 bases and J 8 bases, with 17 bases left between them. The CDR3 DNA is TGCAGCGCCCAAGGGGGGGCAGCAGAAGCTTTCTTT. Translated, it gives CSAQGGAAEAFF.